This is a list of T cell receptor beta chains from one sample in a study of cytomegalovirus exposure and HLA in healthy donors. Only in-frame clones appear in the TCRdb table, and some are missing; sequencing was by immunoSEQ multiplex PCR. The sample shows 75,000 to 95,000 clones, over 80% of them seen only once. Sequenced sample: PBMCs. The origin of the receptors is a young man in good health and CMV-seronegative. CDR3s include the opening cysteine and the closing phenylalanine or tryptophan. Each record gives: clone size, D gene, J gene, V gene, CDR3 protein, CDR3 DNA. D genes are given only for firm matches. Some rows mark clone size as missing; the rest say once, few, many or name a class of expanded clone.

clone_size: NA; d_call: NA; j_call: TRBJ2-1; v_call: TRBV19; cdr3_aa: CASSRETGSYNEQFF; cdr3_nt: TGTGCCAGTAGTAGGGAGACAGGCTCCTACAATGAGCAGTTCTTC
clone_size: NA; d_call: NA; j_call: TRBJ1-3; v_call: TRBV28; cdr3_aa: CASSLGTRSSGNTIYF; cdr3_nt: TGTGCCAGCAGTTTAGGGACTCGTAGCTCTGGAAACACCATATATTTT
clone_size: NA; d_call: NA; j_call: TRBJ2-7; v_call: TRBV7-2; cdr3_aa: CASSLKAGYEQYF; cdr3_nt: TGTGCCAGCAGCTTAAAGGCGGGCTACGAGCAGTACTTC
clone_size: NA; d_call: NA; j_call: TRBJ1-4; v_call: TRBV5-1; cdr3_aa: CASSHEAANEKLFF; cdr3_nt: TGCGCCAGCAGCCACGAGGCGGCTAATGAAAAACTGTTTTTT
clone_size: NA; d_call: NA; j_call: TRBJ1-3; v_call: TRBV7-9; cdr3_aa: CASSLVQVTGNTIYF; cdr3_nt: TGTGCCAGCAGCTTAGTTCAGGTGACGGGAAACACCATATATTTT
clone_size: once; d_call: TRBD1; j_call: TRBJ1-2; v_call: TRBV28; cdr3_aa: CASSTLRGRESGYTF; cdr3_nt: TGTGCCAGCAGTACCCTCAGGGGGCGTGAGTCCGGCTACACCTTC
clone_size: NA; d_call: NA; j_call: TRBJ2-4; v_call: TRBV14; cdr3_aa: CASSRGEAKNIQYF; cdr3_nt: TGTGCCAGCAGCCGGGGAGAAGCCAAAAACATTCAGTACTTC
clone_size: NA; d_call: TRBD1; j_call: TRBJ2-7; v_call: TRBV28; cdr3_aa: CATLGTGSYEQYF; cdr3_nt: TGTGCCACCCTCGGGACAGGATCCTACGAGCAGTACTTC
clone_size: NA; d_call: NA; j_call: TRBJ1-1; v_call: TRBV5-1; cdr3_aa: CASSLGQGGGTEAFF; cdr3_nt: TGCGCCAGCAGCTTGGGGCAGGGTGGTGGCACTGAAGCTTTCTTT
clone_size: NA; d_call: NA; j_call: TRBJ1-2; v_call: TRBV5-1; cdr3_aa: CASSLGAGDYGYTF; cdr3_nt: TGCGCCAGCAGCTTGGGGGCAGGGGATTATGGCTACACCTTC
clone_size: NA; d_call: TRBD2; j_call: TRBJ2-7; v_call: TRBV7-3; cdr3_aa: CASSLTPLAGGGEQYF; cdr3_nt: TGTGCCAGCAGCTTAACGCCACTAGCGGGAGGAGGCGAGCAGTACTTC
clone_size: once; d_call: NA; j_call: TRBJ2-2; v_call: TRBV28; cdr3_aa: CASSLGGRTRELFF; cdr3_nt: TGTGCCAGCAGTTTGGGGGGACGTACCAGGGAGCTGTTTTTT
clone_size: NA; d_call: NA; j_call: TRBJ1-4; v_call: TRBV7-8; cdr3_aa: CASSFIAGVSNEKLFF; cdr3_nt: TGTGCCAGCAGCTTTATAGCCGGCGTTTCGAATGAAAAACTGTTTTTT
clone_size: NA; d_call: NA; j_call: TRBJ2-2; v_call: TRBV9; cdr3_aa: CASSVAGRKTGELFF; cdr3_nt: TGTGCCAGCAGCGTAGCGGGAAGAAAGACCGGGGAGCTGTTTTTT
clone_size: once; d_call: NA; j_call: TRBJ2-1; v_call: TRBV9; cdr3_aa: CASSVGGGGAGWNEQFF; cdr3_nt: TGTGCCAGCAGCGTAGGAGGGGGGGGAGCCGGTTGGAATGAGCAGTTCTTC
clone_size: NA; d_call: NA; j_call: TRBJ1-3; v_call: TRBV9; cdr3_aa: CASGRQVGLSGNTIYF; cdr3_nt: TGTGCCAGCGGGCGACAGGTCGGACTCTCTGGAAACACCATATATTTT
clone_size: NA; d_call: TRBD1; j_call: TRBJ1-1; v_call: TRBV7-2; cdr3_aa: CASSPSTGVTEAFF; cdr3_nt: TGTGCCAGCAGCCCCTCGACAGGGGTCACTGAAGCTTTCTTT
clone_size: NA; d_call: NA; j_call: TRBJ2-4; v_call: TRBV19; cdr3_aa: CASSQSGAPPLSNIQYF; cdr3_nt: TGTGCCAGTAGCCAATCAGGGGCCCCCCCGCTATCAAACATTCAGTACTTC
clone_size: NA; d_call: TRBD2; j_call: TRBJ2-1; v_call: TRBV28; cdr3_aa: CASNPLGTSGIYEQFF; cdr3_nt: TGTGCCAGCAACCCCCTTGGGACTAGCGGGATCTATGAGCAGTTCTTC
clone_size: NA; d_call: TRBD1; j_call: TRBJ2-1; v_call: TRBV6-1; cdr3_aa: CASSKTGGSYNEQFF; cdr3_nt: TGTGCCAGCAGTAAGACAGGGGGCTCCTACAATGAGCAGTTCTTC
clone_size: NA; d_call: NA; j_call: TRBJ1-2; v_call: TRBV9; cdr3_aa: CASSAGVEGYTF; cdr3_nt: TGTGCCAGCAGCGCAGGGGTGGAGGGCTACACCTTC
clone_size: NA; d_call: TRBD1; j_call: TRBJ2-7; v_call: TRBV29-1; cdr3_aa: CSVGGDRAFYDEQYF; cdr3_nt: TGCAGCGTTGGTGGCGACAGGGCATTTTACGACGAGCAGTACTTC
clone_size: NA; d_call: NA; j_call: TRBJ1-5; v_call: TRBV18; cdr3_aa: CASSPTEQFGTRPQHF; cdr3_nt: TGTGCCAGCTCACCGACGGAACAGTTTGGTACAAGGCCCCAGCATTTT
clone_size: NA; d_call: TRBD1; j_call: TRBJ2-7; v_call: TRBV10-3; cdr3_aa: CAISDPGTGSYEQYF; cdr3_nt: TGTGCCATCAGTGACCCCGGGACAGGCTCCTACGAGCAGTACTTC
clone_size: NA; d_call: NA; j_call: TRBJ2-7; v_call: TRBV28; cdr3_aa: CASSYGAGASYEQYF; cdr3_nt: TGTGCCAGCAGCTACGGGGCAGGGGCATCCTACGAGCAGTACTTC
clone_size: NA; d_call: TRBD1; j_call: TRBJ1-1; v_call: TRBV2; cdr3_aa: CASSVRDRGLDSEAFF; cdr3_nt: TGTGCCAGCAGCGTCCGGGACAGGGGGCTTGACTCTGAAGCTTTCTTT
clone_size: once; d_call: NA; j_call: TRBJ2-7; v_call: TRBV29-1; cdr3_aa: CSVVLGAISYEQYF; cdr3_nt: TGCAGCGTTGTCTTAGGGGCCATCTCCTACGAGCAGTACTTC
clone_size: NA; d_call: TRBD1; j_call: TRBJ2-7; v_call: TRBV5-4; cdr3_aa: CASSLDRVSYEQYF; cdr3_nt: TGTGCCAGCAGCCTTGACAGGGTTTCCTACGAGCAGTACTTC
clone_size: NA; d_call: TRBD2; j_call: TRBJ2-7; v_call: TRBV7-8; cdr3_aa: CASSLGSSGSPQSSYEQYF; cdr3_nt: TGTGCCAGCAGTCTAGGATCTAGCGGGAGCCCACAAAGCTCCTACGAGCAGTACTTC
clone_size: NA; d_call: NA; j_call: TRBJ2-2; v_call: TRBV27; cdr3_aa: CASSRQGRVNTGELFF; cdr3_nt: TGTGCCAGCAGTAGGCAGGGGAGGGTTAACACCGGGGAGCTGTTTTTT
clone_size: NA; d_call: TRBD2; j_call: TRBJ2-7; v_call: TRBV28; cdr3_aa: CASSREDQQYF; cdr3_nt: TGTGCCAGCAGTCGGGAGGACCAGCAGTACTTC
clone_size: NA; d_call: NA; j_call: TRBJ2-3; v_call: TRBV6-6; cdr3_aa: CASSPLPGRYTGTQYF; cdr3_nt: TGTGCCAGCAGCCCCCTCCCCGGGAGATACACTGGTACGCAGTATTTT
clone_size: NA; d_call: NA; j_call: TRBJ2-7; v_call: TRBV5-4; cdr3_aa: CASSSKTGFYEQYF; cdr3_nt: TGTGCCAGCAGCTCCAAAACAGGATTCTACGAGCAGTACTTC
clone_size: NA; d_call: TRBD1; j_call: TRBJ1-5; v_call: TRBV10-3; cdr3_aa: CAISEQGAQPQHF; cdr3_nt: TGTGCCATCAGTGAACAGGGGGCCCAGCCCCAGCATTTT
clone_size: NA; d_call: NA; j_call: TRBJ2-6; v_call: TRBV18; cdr3_aa: CASSSVLGGSSGANVLTF; cdr3_nt: TGTGCCAGCTCAAGTGTCTTGGGGGGTTCCTCTGGGGCCAACGTCCTGACTTTC
clone_size: once; d_call: NA; j_call: TRBJ1-1; v_call: TRBV20-1; cdr3_aa: CSARYDIEAFF; cdr3_nt: TGCAGTGCTAGATACGACATTGAAGCTTTCTTT
clone_size: NA; d_call: NA; j_call: TRBJ1-6; v_call: TRBV5-4; cdr3_aa: CASSPSYNSPLHF; cdr3_nt: TGTGCCAGCAGCCCCAGCTATAATTCACCCCTCCACTTT
clone_size: NA; d_call: NA; j_call: TRBJ2-2; v_call: TRBV4-3; cdr3_aa: CASSQGKFSVTGELFF; cdr3_nt: TGCGCCAGCAGCCAAGGGAAGTTCAGCGTCACCGGGGAGCTGTTTTTT
clone_size: NA; d_call: TRBD1; j_call: TRBJ2-7; v_call: TRBV25-1; cdr3_aa: CASRKGQFPYEQYF; cdr3_nt: TGTGCCAGCAGAAAGGGACAGTTTCCCTACGAGCAGTACTTC
clone_size: NA; d_call: NA; j_call: TRBJ2-1; v_call: TRBV5-3; cdr3_aa: CARSSVWQFF; cdr3_nt: TGTGCCAGAAGTTCAGTATGGCAGTTCTTC
clone_size: NA; d_call: NA; j_call: TRBJ2-1; v_call: TRBV18; cdr3_aa: CASSPRIGSTTYNEQFF; cdr3_nt: TGTGCCAGCTCACCACGTATAGGGAGCACAACTTACAATGAGCAGTTCTTC